This TCR beta chain was captured in a study of T cells after yellow fever vaccination. Study conclusions and caveats: In post-booster samples, most primary-vaccination clones reappeared (approximately 96% CD4, approximately 91% CD8).

TCRdb re-derived calls from the 5' RACE reads in MiXCR, one entry per CDR3 protein. The sample records some 600,000 distinct CDR3 sequences, roughly 12% being singletons. This clonotype was counted a few times. Its target is unknown. Here the sequenced sample was PBMCs, taken on the day of the yellow fever booster vaccination. The clonotype was recovered from a man aged 25-45 years who received the YFV17D yellow fever vaccine.

CDR3 amino acids: CAVSPASDTQYF. The CDR3 DNA follows: TGTGCCGTCTCGCCCGCGTCAGATACGCAGTATTTT. This rearrangement joins TRBV11-2 to TRBJ2-3; D is unresolved. The germline CDR1 and CDR2 sequences are SGHAT and FQNNGV. This CDR3 is 12 amino acids long. V lost 11 bases to trimming and J lost 4 bases, with 13 bases between them.